A selection of T cell receptor beta chains follows, all from one sample in a study of blood T cell repertoires in COVID-19. TCRdb keeps only in-frame clones here, not all; method: immunoSEQ multiplex PCR. This table holds about 220,000 clones, about four fifths found once. Sequencing was performed on peripheral blood. Receptor source: an elderly woman with acute or convalescent COVID-19. Each CDR3 is given with its conserved first and last residue. Fields, in order: J gene, V gene, clone size, D gene, CDR3 DNA, CDR3 protein. D genes are given only for firm matches. Expanded clones are given a class, and other clones once, few, many or no size at all.

>TRBJ2-2|TRBV11-3|NA|NA
TGTGCCAGCCGGAGGGGGAACACCGGGGAGCTGTTTTTT
CASRRGNTGELFF
>TRBJ2-7|TRBV20-1|NA|NA
TGCAGTGCTAGACCCAGTCACGAGCAGTACTTC
CSARPSHEQYF
>TRBJ2-5|TRBV6-2/TRBV6-3|NA|NA
TGTGCCAGCAGTTACTCGGGGAGGAAAGAGACCCAGTACTTC
CASSYSGRKETQYF
>TRBJ2-7|TRBV5-1|NA|TRBD1
TGCGCCAGCAGCGTAAATTCGGGACAGGTCTACGAGCAGTACTTC
CASSVNSGQVYEQYF
>TRBJ1-1|TRBV6-5|NA|NA
TGTGCCGTAAACAGGCGTAAAGGTATCACTGAAGCTTTCTTT
CAVNRRKGITEAFF
>TRBJ1-4|TRBV3-1/TRBV3-2|NA|TRBD1
TGTGCCAGCAGCCAACAGACCGGGACAGGCAATGAAAAACTGTTTTTT
CASSQQTGTGNEKLFF
>TRBJ1-1|TRBV29-1|once|NA
TGCAGCGTGAACAGGGATAAAGACACTGAAGCTTTCTTT
CSVNRDKDTEAFF
>TRBJ1-5|TRBV19|few|NA
TGTGCCAGTAGTACCCCCCGGACAGCTAATCAGCCCCAGCATTTT
CASSTPRTANQPQHF
>TRBJ2-1|TRBV6-4|NA|NA
TGTGCCAGCAGCTTCGGGGGAAATGAGCAGTTCTTC
CASSFGGNEQFF
>TRBJ2-7|TRBV29-1|few|TRBD1
TGCAGCGTCGGGGACAGCTACGAGCAGTACTTC
CSVGDSYEQYF
>TRBJ1-1|TRBV27|NA|TRBD1
TGTGCCAGCGCCCAATTAACAGGGGTGGCCACTGAAGCTTTCTTT
CASAQLTGVATEAFF
>TRBJ1-2|TRBV7-9|NA|TRBD1
TGTGCCAGCAGCTTAGCGGGACAGGTTTTTGGCTACACCTTC
CASSLAGQVFGYTF
>TRBJ1-1|TRBV5-1|NA|TRBD1
TGCGCCAGCAGTCCCGGACAGGGGAGGGTCACTGAAGCTTTCTTT
CASSPGQGRVTEAFF
>TRBJ1-6|TRBV7-9|few|NA
TGTGCCAGCAGCCCCCCGGCGCGGGGGACCTCACCCCTCCACTTT
CASSPPARGTSPLHF
>TRBJ2-2|TRBV5-1|NA|NA
TGCGCCAGCAGCTTTGGGACATCGAACACCGGGGAGCTGTTTTTT
CASSFGTSNTGELFF
>TRBJ2-7|TRBV3-1/TRBV3-2|once|NA
TGTGCCAGCAGTTCCTGGGGGGAAACCTACGAGCAGTACTTC
CASSSWGETYEQYF
>TRBJ1-1|TRBV12-3/TRBV12-4|NA|NA
TGTGCCAGCAGTTCGTACACTGAAGCTTTCTTT
CASSSYTEAFF
>TRBJ2-3|TRBV4-2|NA|NA
TGTGCCAGCAGCCAAGCCGGGTTTAGCACAGATACGCAGTATTTT
CASSQAGFSTDTQYF
>TRBJ1-1|TRBV6-5|NA|TRBD1
TGTGCCAGCAGTTACTCATTAAAGACAGGGGCGACTGAAGCTTTCTTT
CASSYSLKTGATEAFF
>TRBJ2-7|TRBV3-1/TRBV3-2|once|NA
TGTGCCAGCAGCCCCTCGACAGACACTGTGCAGTACTTC
CASSPSTDTVQYF
>TRBJ2-7|TRBV4-2|NA|TRBD2
TGTGCCAGCAGCCCGCGACTAGCGGGGGATACCTACGAGCAGTACTTC
CASSPRLAGDTYEQYF
>TRBJ2-1|TRBV7-8|NA|TRBD2
TGTGCCACCTTGGGGACTAGCGCCTTCAATGAGCAGTTCTTC
CATLGTSAFNEQFF
>TRBJ2-4|TRBV9|NA|TRBD2
TGTGCCAGCAGCTCTAGCGGGGGGAGGGACATTCAGTACTTC
CASSSSGGRDIQYF
>TRBJ1-2|TRBV5-4|NA|TRBD1
TGTGCCAGCTACCGGACAGGGCTGATCTATGGCTACACCTTC
CASYRTGLIYGYTF
>TRBJ1-2|TRBV24-1|NA|NA
TGTGCCACCAGTGATTCCCGGGTCGATGGCTACACCTTC
CATSDSRVDGYTF
>TRBJ1-5|TRBV2|NA|NA
TGTGCCAGCAGTGAAGCGTTGGGGGGTTTAGCCCAGCATTTT
CASSEALGGLAQHF
>TRBJ1-2|TRBV6-5|NA|TRBD1
TGTGCCCTAAGGGGGCAGTCCTTGTTCGACACCTTC
CALRGQSLFDTF
>TRBJ1-1|TRBV19|NA|TRBD1
TGTGCCAGTAGCCCGGGACAGGGTGTCACTGAAGCTTTCTTT
CASSPGQGVTEAFF
>TRBJ1-1|TRBV29-1|NA|TRBD1
TGCAGCGCAAGGACAGGGGCGAACACTGAAGCTTTCTTT
CSARTGANTEAFF
>TRBJ2-7|TRBV11-2|once|NA
TGTGCCAGCAGCTTAGGTCAGGGGGGAGAGCAGTACTTC
CASSLGQGGEQYF
>TRBJ1-6|TRBV27|once|TRBD1
TGTGCCAGCAGTGGGGACAGGGTCCGATCACCCCTCCACTTT
CASSGDRVRSPLHF
>TRBJ2-3|TRBV7-9|NA|NA
TGTGCCAGCTTGGCAGGCACAGATACGCAGTATTTT
CASLAGTDTQYF
>TRBJ2-7|TRBV9|NA|TRBD1
TGTGCCAGCAGCGTAGGAGGGGGCGAGTCCTACGAGCAGTACTTC
CASSVGGGESYEQYF
>TRBJ2-7|TRBV2|NA|NA
TGTGCCAGCGGCGGCTCCTACGAGCAGTACTTC
CASGGSYEQYF
>TRBJ1-5|TRBV24-1|NA|TRBD1
TGTGCCACCAGTGAAGAGGGTGTGGACAGGCCCCTTCCCCACAATCAGCCCCAGCATTTT
CATSEEGVDRPLPHNQPQHF
>TRBJ1-2|TRBV7-2|NA|NA
TGTGCCAGCAGCTTAGGGGGAGGCGACTATGGCTACACCTTC
CASSLGGGDYGYTF
>TRBJ1-5|TRBV28|NA|TRBD1
TGTGCCAGCAGACCGGGACAGGGCAATCAGCCCCAGCATTTT
CASRPGQGNQPQHF
>TRBJ2-5|TRBV5-1|once|NA
TGCGCCAGCAGCTTGGGAACAGGGCCGGAGACCCAGTACTTC
CASSLGTGPETQYF
>TRBJ1-1|TRBV3-1/TRBV3-2|NA|NA
TGTGCCAGCAGCCAAGAGGGGGGTTGGACTGAAGCTTTCTTT
CASSQEGGWTEAFF
>TRBJ1-1|TRBV19|NA|NA
TGTGCCAGTAGTACCACTAGGACAGTCTTTGGCCCCTTCCGTGAAGCTTTCTTT
CASSTTRTVFGPFREAFF
>TRBJ1-5|TRBV27|NA|NA
TGTGCCAGCAGCCTCCCGGGGCAGCCCCAGCATTTT
CASSLPGQPQHF
>TRBJ1-5|TRBV18|NA|TRBD1
TGTGCCAGCTCACCCGGGACAGGGGTTGGTCAGCCCCAGCATTTT
CASSPGTGVGQPQHF
>TRBJ2-7|TRBV30|few|TRBD1
TGTGCCTTGTGGACAGGAGGATACGAGCAGTACTTC
CALWTGGYEQYF
>TRBJ2-7|TRBV3-1/TRBV3-2|NA|TRBD2
TGTGCCAGCAGCCATCCCGCACCTAGCGGGGGGTTGGCCTACGAGCAGTACTTC
CASSHPAPSGGLAYEQYF
>TRBJ1-3|TRBV4-1|NA|TRBD1
TGCGCCAGCAGCCCGAGCCGACAGGGGATGGGAAACACCATATATTTT
CASSPSRQGMGNTIYF
>TRBJ1-6|TRBV2|NA|TRBD1
TGTGCCAGCAGCCCGGGACAGGGGGATTCACCCCTCCACTTT
CASSPGQGDSPLHF
>TRBJ1-3|TRBV3-1/TRBV3-2|NA|NA
TGTGCCAGCAGCCAAGGTACAGGCTTTGGAAACACCATATATTTT
CASSQGTGFGNTIYF
>TRBJ2-2|TRBV7-9|NA|TRBD1
TGTGCCAGCAGCCTTCAGGGGGCGATCGGGGAGCTGTTTTTT
CASSLQGAIGELFF
>TRBJ2-3|TRBV4-2|few|TRBD2
TGTGCCAGCAGCCAAGTTCCCACTAGCGGGGGGATGGATACGCAGTATTTT
CASSQVPTSGGMDTQYF
>TRBJ2-7|TRBV11-1|few|TRBD2
TGTGCCAGCACCCGAGCGGGGGGGGCGAACGAGCAGTACTTC
CASTRAGGANEQYF
>TRBJ2-1|TRBV6-6|NA|TRBD1
TGTGCCAGCAGTTACCCAGGACAGGGGAGAAATGAGCAGTTCTTC
CASSYPGQGRNEQFF
>TRBJ2-7|TRBV13|NA|NA
TGTGCCAGCAGCGCTAGACTCGAAACCTCCTACGAGCAGTACTTC
CASSARLETSYEQYF
>TRBJ1-5|TRBV19|NA|NA
TGTGCCAGTAGTACAAGGGGCGATCAGCCCCAGCATTTT
CASSTRGDQPQHF
>TRBJ1-1|TRBV9|NA|NA
TGTGCCAGCAGCGCATTAGACAGGCCACCCGCGGGCACTGAAGCTTTCTTT
CASSALDRPPAGTEAFF
>TRBJ1-4|TRBV5-4|NA|NA
TGTGCCAGCAGCCGACGCCAGGGGCCCTCAACTAATGAAAAACTGTTTTTT
CASSRRQGPSTNEKLFF
>TRBJ2-3|TRBV28|once|TRBD1
TGTGCCAGCAGTCAAACAGGGGGCGCGGCAGATACGCAGTATTTT
CASSQTGGAADTQYF
>TRBJ2-5|TRBV2|many|NA
TGTGCCAGCAGTGAAGGGGCTAGCCGAGGCGTCCAGTACTTC
CASSEGASRGVQYF
>TRBJ1-5|TRBV3-1/TRBV3-2|NA|NA
TGTGCCAGCAGCCCGACTCATAGCAATCAGCCCCAGCATTTT
CASSPTHSNQPQHF
>TRBJ1-6|TRBV19|NA|TRBD1
TGTGCCAGTAGTACTTACAGGGGAGGTCGCTCACCCCTCCACTTT
CASSTYRGGRSPLHF